The 5 T cell receptor beta chains below come from one sample, sequenced in a study of T-cell memory formation after mild COVID-19. Each CDR3 protein is one row after TCRdb ran MiXCR on the 5' RACE reads. The repertoire holds approximately 390,000 distinct CDR3 sequences, with 15% to 20% as singletons. Sequenced input: PBMCs or a T cell subset sorted from them (not recorded which). The receptors stem from a man between 18 and 29 years old who had mild COVID-19 (a few samples of this study predate the infection). Cell type and time point are not known.

The rearrangement links TRBV6-2 or TRBV6-3 to TRBJ2-1; D is ambiguous. The germline V gene encodes CDR1 MNHEY and CDR2 SVGEGT. The CDR3 runs 11 residues. V shed 7 bases and J shed 7 bases, with 8 bases lying between them. CDR3 coding DNA: TGTGCCAGCAAGGGTCGAAATGAGCAGTTCTTC. Translating gives CASKGRNEQFF.

This clonotype was detected a few times. CDR3 sequence reads: CASSLVEISRGETQYF. Here the CDR3 DNA reads TGTGCCAGCAGCTTGGTTGAAATTAGCAGGGGGGAGACCCAGTACTTC. The rearrangement links TRBV5-6 to TRBJ2-5, with 7 bases identical to TRBD1. CDR1 SGHDT and CDR2 YYEEEE come from the germline V gene. The CDR3 consists of 16 residues. Trimming removed 0 bases from V and 5 bases from J; junction bases left unmatched: 10.

This clonotype has only a few counts. The chain couples TRBV27 to TRBJ2-1; D gene unclear. V dropped 6 bases and J dropped 3 bases, with 15 bases sitting between them. CDR1 and CDR2 from the germline V gene are MNHEY and SMNVEV (reference sequence). This CDR3 contains 15 residues. CDR3 sequence reads: CASSLGGVFYNEQFF. The CDR3 DNA follows: TGTGCCAGCAGCCTTGGTGGAGTCTTCTACAATGAGCAGTTCTTC.

There are a few counts of this clonotype. The rearrangement uses TRBV5-1 and TRBJ2-3, with D possibly called TRBD1 or TRBD2 (6 bases each). CDR3 length: 15 residues. Germline assignment: CDR1 SGHRS and CDR2 YFSETQ. V dropped 1 base and J dropped 2 bases, with 11 bases sitting between them. The CDR3 spells CASSLRGPITDTQYF. The CDR3 bases are TGCGCCAGCAGCTTGCGGGGGCCAATCACAGATACGCAGTATTTT.

The table lists this clonotype with a few counts. The rearrangement uses TRBV7-2 and TRBJ1-4; 11 bases are a match to TRBD1. This CDR3 comprises 14 residues. V shed 1 base and J 11 bases; nucleotides not matched to a gene: 3. Germline V gene lookup returns CDR1 SGHTA and CDR2 FQGNSA. As DNA, the CDR3 is TGTGCCAGCAGCTTAGGGACAGGGGGCATGAAACTGTTTTTT. Translated, it gives CASSLGTGGMKLFF.